Reported below is one TCR beta chain. These data come from a study of blood T cell repertoires in COVID-19. Study-wide background: Sources were T cells, B-cell-depleted T cells, or PBMCs; the material itself was cDNA or gDNA.

The V end was cut by 1 base, the J end by 2 bases, with 11 bases between. This CDR3 comprises 15 residues. CDR1 and CDR2 from the germline V gene are SGHAT and FQNNGV. Some clones are missing from TCRdb's copy, which holds only in-frame ones; the method was immunoSEQ multiplex PCR. Of about 49,000 clones detected, over 65% appear once; the ten largest clones hold about 12%. The V call is TRBV11-2, the J call TRBJ1-1; possible D gene TRBD1, 6 bases. This TCR was recovered from a human donor in a cohort sampled during active COVID-19. The source material was peripheral blood. The CDR3 coding sequence is TGTGCCAGCAGCTTAGTGGACAGACCCAACACTGAAGCTTTCTTT. Translating it yields CASSLVDRPNTEAFF.